The 2 T cell receptor beta chains listed next were all sequenced from one sample in a study of identical twins. TCRdb passed the 5' RACE reads through MiXCR, listing each CDR3 protein once. The table records approximately 300,000 distinct CDR3 sequences, roughly 9.8% of them present only once. This sample also belongs to another study, concerning yellow fever vaccine responses in identical twins.

Input material: CD8+ T cells sorted from blood. The receptors derive from a woman younger than 35 in good health.

J is TRBJ2-3 and V is TRBV20-1, with D possibly being TRBD2 (5 bases). The CDR3 loop spans 15 amino acids. Germline V gene lookup returns CDR1 DFQATT and CDR2 SNEGSKA (reference sequence). V shed 3 bases and J shed 1 base, with 14 bases lying between them. DNA for the CDR3: TGCAGTGCTAGTCGGACGGGGATCGGCACAGATACGCAGTATTTT. It encodes CSASRTGIGTDTQYF.

This clonotype was seen a few times. V gene TRBV29-1 combines with J gene TRBJ2-5, with D perhaps given as TRBD1 or TRBD2 (5 bases each). CDR1 and CDR2 from the germline V gene are SQVTM and ANQGSEA. V lost 2 bases, J lost 5 bases, and 6 bases lay in between. This CDR3 is built from 11 residues. The CDR3 DNA sequence: TGCAGCGTTGAATGGGGGGAGACCCAGTACTTC. Translation: CSVEWGETQYF.